These T cell receptor beta chains were read from a single sample in a study of T cell responses to AZD1222 COVID-19 vaccine. This table comes from immunoSEQ multiplex PCR, and its TCRdb copy is limited to in-frame clones, with some not included. The sample shows 120,000 or so clones, around 90% of them seen only once. The specimen comprised peripheral blood, sampled on day 0 of AZD1222 vaccination. The source is an adult in good health. Each CDR3 is given with its conserved first and last residue. D genes are given only for firm matches. Clone size, where shown, is once, few, many, or a class for clones that have expanded.

j_call: TRBJ2-7; v_call: TRBV7-9; clone_size: -; d_call: -; cdr3_nt: TGTGCCAGCAGCTCCCCAAGACAGGGCCGGGAGGCCTACGAGCAGTACTTC; cdr3_aa: CASSSPRQGREAYEQYF
j_call: TRBJ2-7; v_call: TRBV2; clone_size: -; d_call: TRBD1; cdr3_nt: TGTGCCAGCAGTCCCAACCCAGGGGGCTCCTACGAGCAGTACTTC; cdr3_aa: CASSPNPGGSYEQYF
j_call: TRBJ1-1; v_call: TRBV6-1; clone_size: -; d_call: -; cdr3_nt: TGTGCCAGCAGTGAATGCAGGACCCGCCTCGAAGCTTTCTTT; cdr3_aa: CASSECRTRLEAFF
j_call: TRBJ2-7; v_call: TRBV3-1/TRBV3-2; clone_size: -; d_call: -; cdr3_nt: TGTGCCAGCAGCCAGATTTCCTACGAGCAGTACTTC; cdr3_aa: CASSQISYEQYF
j_call: TRBJ1-5; v_call: TRBV19; clone_size: -; d_call: TRBD1; cdr3_nt: TGTGCCAGTAGGAGGACAGGGGACAATCAGCCCCAGCATTTT; cdr3_aa: CASRRTGDNQPQHF
j_call: TRBJ2-5; v_call: TRBV3-1/TRBV3-2; clone_size: -; d_call: -; cdr3_nt: TGTGCCAGCAGCCAAGACCCGGCCCGTCAAGAGACCCAGTACTTC; cdr3_aa: CASSQDPARQETQYF
j_call: TRBJ2-7; v_call: TRBV11-1; clone_size: -; d_call: TRBD1; cdr3_nt: TGTGCCAGCTCATCCGCAGGGGGCCCCTACGAGCAGTACTTC; cdr3_aa: CASSSAGGPYEQYF
j_call: TRBJ2-7; v_call: TRBV28; clone_size: few; d_call: -; cdr3_nt: TGTGCCAGCCATCCCTTCCCTTTCCGGGACGGTGAGAACTACGAGCAGTACTTC; cdr3_aa: CASHPFPFRDGENYEQYF
j_call: TRBJ1-1; v_call: TRBV7-3; clone_size: -; d_call: TRBD1; cdr3_nt: TGTGCCAGCAAGATGACAGGGCGGGCTTTCTTT; cdr3_aa: CASKMTGRAFF
j_call: TRBJ2-7; v_call: TRBV3-1/TRBV3-2; clone_size: -; d_call: -; cdr3_nt: TGTGCCAGCAGCCAGACACCGTACGAGCAGTACTTC; cdr3_aa: CASSQTPYEQYF
j_call: TRBJ1-6; v_call: TRBV6-1; clone_size: once; d_call: TRBD1; cdr3_nt: TGTGCCAGCAGTGAAAAGGGACTAGGACAGGGCTTCTTT; cdr3_aa: CASSEKGLGQGFF
j_call: TRBJ2-2; v_call: TRBV23-1; clone_size: once; d_call: -; cdr3_nt: TGCGCCAGCAGTCCACACGGGGAACAGGAGAACACCGGGGAGCTGTTTTTT; cdr3_aa: CASSPHGEQENTGELFF
j_call: TRBJ2-3; v_call: TRBV15; clone_size: -; d_call: -; cdr3_nt: TGTGCCACCAGTAATCCGGGGTCCCGCACAGATACGCAGTATTTT; cdr3_aa: CATSNPGSRTDTQYF
j_call: TRBJ1-5; v_call: TRBV20-1; clone_size: -; d_call: TRBD1; cdr3_nt: TGCAGTGCTAGTACAGGGGTTGGCCAGCCCCAGCATTTT; cdr3_aa: CSASTGVGQPQHF
j_call: TRBJ1-5; v_call: TRBV19; clone_size: once; d_call: -; cdr3_nt: TGTGCCAGTAGTATCGGGAATCAGCCCCAGCATTTT; cdr3_aa: CASSIGNQPQHF
j_call: TRBJ2-3; v_call: TRBV5-1; clone_size: -; d_call: TRBD2; cdr3_nt: TGCGCCAGCAGCTTCCAAGCGGGAACCGATACGCAGTATTTT; cdr3_aa: CASSFQAGTDTQYF
j_call: TRBJ1-2; v_call: TRBV2; clone_size: -; d_call: -; cdr3_nt: TGTGCCAGCAGGCCAAACAGGGAAACCAACTATGGCTACACCTTC; cdr3_aa: CASRPNRETNYGYTF
j_call: TRBJ1-1; v_call: TRBV4-2; clone_size: -; d_call: -; cdr3_nt: TGTGCCAGCAGCCAAGTGGGGCGGGAAACTGAAGCTTTCTTT; cdr3_aa: CASSQVGRETEAFF
j_call: TRBJ2-3; v_call: TRBV13; clone_size: once; d_call: TRBD1; cdr3_nt: TGTGCCAGCAGCTCGACAGGGCAAGATACGCAGTATTTT; cdr3_aa: CASSSTGQDTQYF
j_call: TRBJ1-4; v_call: TRBV2; clone_size: -; d_call: -; cdr3_nt: TGTGCCAGCAGTGTGGGTGGGAGGGCGACTAATGAAAAACTGTTTTTT; cdr3_aa: CASSVGGRATNEKLFF
j_call: TRBJ1-1; v_call: TRBV19; clone_size: -; d_call: -; cdr3_nt: TGTGCCAGTAGTGGCGACAGATTGAACACTGAAGCTTTCTTT; cdr3_aa: CASSGDRLNTEAFF
j_call: TRBJ1-2; v_call: TRBV12-5; clone_size: -; d_call: TRBD1; cdr3_nt: TGTGCTAGTGGCAAAGGACAGGGGTCGGCTGGCTACACCTTC; cdr3_aa: CASGKGQGSAGYTF
j_call: TRBJ1-2; v_call: TRBV5-1; clone_size: -; d_call: -; cdr3_nt: TGCGCCAGCACGGTTGATACCCCTTTAGGTGGCTACACCTTC; cdr3_aa: CASTVDTPLGGYTF
j_call: TRBJ2-1; v_call: TRBV11-2; clone_size: -; d_call: TRBD2; cdr3_nt: TGTGCCAGCAGCTGGGGGGGACTAGCGGGAGTTCATGAGCAGTTCTTC; cdr3_aa: CASSWGGLAGVHEQFF
j_call: TRBJ1-4; v_call: TRBV27; clone_size: -; d_call: -; cdr3_nt: TGTGCCAGCAGTTTATGGTCGGGGGCAGGGGAAAAACTGTTTTTT; cdr3_aa: CASSLWSGAGEKLFF
j_call: TRBJ1-2; v_call: TRBV7-6; clone_size: many; d_call: -; cdr3_nt: TGTGCCAGCAGCTTGGACACTAACTATGGCTACACCTTC; cdr3_aa: CASSLDTNYGYTF
j_call: TRBJ1-2; v_call: TRBV6-4; clone_size: -; d_call: -; cdr3_nt: TGTGCCAGCAGTGACACGACGGGGGTTGGTGGCTACACCTTC; cdr3_aa: CASSDTTGVGGYTF
j_call: TRBJ2-7; v_call: TRBV14; clone_size: -; d_call: -; cdr3_nt: TGTGCCAGCAGCCTGAATCTTCCCCCCTACGAGCAGTACTTC; cdr3_aa: CASSLNLPPYEQYF
j_call: TRBJ1-5; v_call: TRBV5-4; clone_size: -; d_call: -; cdr3_nt: TGTGCCAGCAGCTTAGGGGAGGGGCCCCAGCATTTT; cdr3_aa: CASSLGEGPQHF
j_call: TRBJ1-1; v_call: TRBV10-1; clone_size: -; d_call: -; cdr3_nt: TGCGCCAGCAGTCAGGGTAATTTGGGGAACACTGAAGCTTTCTTT; cdr3_aa: CASSQGNLGNTEAFF
j_call: TRBJ2-2; v_call: TRBV29-1; clone_size: -; d_call: TRBD2; cdr3_nt: TGCAGCGTTGGGGGACTAGCGGGATTTACCGGGGAGCTGTTTTTT; cdr3_aa: CSVGGLAGFTGELFF
j_call: TRBJ1-1; v_call: TRBV14; clone_size: -; d_call: TRBD1; cdr3_nt: TGTGCCAGCAGCCAAATCAGGGGGGGCACTGAAGCTTTCTTT; cdr3_aa: CASSQIRGGTEAFF
j_call: TRBJ2-5; v_call: TRBV7-6; clone_size: -; d_call: TRBD2; cdr3_nt: TGTGCCAGCAGCTTAACTAGCGGGGGGACGGGGTCCCAGTACTTC; cdr3_aa: CASSLTSGGTGSQYF
j_call: TRBJ1-4; v_call: TRBV5-1; clone_size: -; d_call: -; cdr3_nt: TGCGCCAGCAGCATCGGGGCCTCCATTTGGACTAATGAAAAACTGTTTTTT; cdr3_aa: CASSIGASIWTNEKLFF
j_call: TRBJ2-2; v_call: TRBV7-7; clone_size: -; d_call: -; cdr3_nt: TGTGCTAGCAGCTTAGGTTCTGGGACCGGGGAGCTGTTTTTT; cdr3_aa: CASSLGSGTGELFF
j_call: TRBJ1-5; v_call: TRBV5-1; clone_size: -; d_call: -; cdr3_nt: TGCGCCAGCAGCTTGGCCGGACAGACTAATCAGCCCCAGCATTTT; cdr3_aa: CASSLAGQTNQPQHF
j_call: TRBJ1-5; v_call: TRBV19; clone_size: -; d_call: -; cdr3_nt: TGTGCCAGTAGTATACAGAACCAACATAGCAATCAGCCCCAGCATTTT; cdr3_aa: CASSIQNQHSNQPQHF
j_call: TRBJ2-2; v_call: TRBV9; clone_size: -; d_call: TRBD2; cdr3_nt: TGTGCCAGCAGCGTAGGACTAGCGGTTAGGGGAGGCACCGGGGAGCTGTTTTTT; cdr3_aa: CASSVGLAVRGGTGELFF
j_call: TRBJ2-1; v_call: TRBV19; clone_size: -; d_call: TRBD2; cdr3_nt: TGTGCCAGTAGTGTTTTACTAGCGGGAGGGGGGAATGAGCAGTTCTTC; cdr3_aa: CASSVLLAGGGNEQFF
j_call: TRBJ1-5; v_call: TRBV21-1; clone_size: once; d_call: -; cdr3_nt: TGTGCCAGCAGCCATGCAGCCACAGGATTTCGCCTCAATCAGCCCCAGCATTTT; cdr3_aa: CASSHAATGFRLNQPQHF
j_call: TRBJ2-1; v_call: TRBV19; clone_size: -; d_call: -; cdr3_nt: TGTGCCAGTAGTATAGTGTTGGGGGCGGACAATGAGCAGTTCTTC; cdr3_aa: CASSIVLGADNEQFF
j_call: TRBJ2-3; v_call: TRBV6-5; clone_size: -; d_call: -; cdr3_nt: TGTGCCAGTTGGGCGACAGCCACAGATACGCAGTATTTT; cdr3_aa: CASWATATDTQYF
j_call: TRBJ1-4; v_call: TRBV2; clone_size: -; d_call: TRBD1; cdr3_nt: TGTGCCAGCAGTGGGGGGACAGGGGGTGAAAAACTGTTTTTT; cdr3_aa: CASSGGTGGEKLFF
j_call: TRBJ2-1; v_call: TRBV5-1; clone_size: -; d_call: -; cdr3_nt: TGCGCCAGCAGCTTAAACGTCGTCGTGAGACCTTACAATGAGCAGTTCTTC; cdr3_aa: CASSLNVVVRPYNEQFF
j_call: TRBJ1-2; v_call: TRBV19; clone_size: -; d_call: TRBD1; cdr3_nt: TGTGCTTCGGAACCGGGACAGGTCCTCTATGGCTACACCTTC; cdr3_aa: CASEPGQVLYGYTF
j_call: TRBJ2-7; v_call: TRBV6-2/TRBV6-3; clone_size: once; d_call: -; cdr3_nt: TGTGCCAGCAGCCCCCCAAACAGGGCGGTGGGGTACGAGCAGTACTTC; cdr3_aa: CASSPPNRAVGYEQYF
j_call: TRBJ1-2; v_call: TRBV3-1/TRBV3-2; clone_size: once; d_call: -; cdr3_nt: TGTGCCAGCAGCCAAGGTGGTCTCTATGGCTACACCTTC; cdr3_aa: CASSQGGLYGYTF
j_call: TRBJ1-6; v_call: TRBV19; clone_size: -; d_call: -; cdr3_nt: TGTGCCAGTAGTATATCCCCTCCCATGGGTTCACCCCTCCACTTT; cdr3_aa: CASSISPPMGSPLHF
j_call: TRBJ1-2; v_call: TRBV10-2; clone_size: -; d_call: -; cdr3_nt: TGCGCCAGCCGAGACAGCTTCTATGGCTACACCTTC; cdr3_aa: CASRDSFYGYTF
j_call: TRBJ1-1; v_call: TRBV29-1; clone_size: -; d_call: -; cdr3_nt: TGCAGCGTTATAAGGGCGAACACTGAAGCTTTCTTT; cdr3_aa: CSVIRANTEAFF